This TCR beta chain was captured in a study of human T cells and chemical hapten exposure. Study-wide context: Per-sample TCR yield variation was attributed mainly to small pooled library volume differences.

Unique molecular identifiers were affixed to discrete cDNA molecules within the library. Per the original methods: A per-sample median of about 100,000 TCRs was observed, with counts ranging from about 20,000 to 750,000. TCRdb used MiXCR to reprocess the 5' RACE reads, holding one entry per CDR3 protein. TCRdb, not the original authors, processed these V and J calls. The sample lists some 150,000 distinct CDR3 sequences, roughly 4% occurring once. The authors extracted total RNA from unfractionated whole blood. Study-level results: Sensitizing to DPC left TCRs with a frequency above 1 in 1000 unaltered.

This CDR3 has 15 residues. Germline values: CDR1 KGHDR, CDR2 SFDVKD. Trimming stripped 5 bases from V and 6 bases from J, with 16 bases between. Comment on this clonotype: Its matching antigen is unknown.

The origin of this receptor is a female donor in good health. V and J are TRBV24-1 and TRBJ2-1; D may be TRBD2 (7 bases). This CDR3 is CATSGWGGGVNEQFF. The CDR3 DNA is TGTGCCACCAGTGGTTGGGGGGGGGGCGTCAATGAGCAGTTCTTC.